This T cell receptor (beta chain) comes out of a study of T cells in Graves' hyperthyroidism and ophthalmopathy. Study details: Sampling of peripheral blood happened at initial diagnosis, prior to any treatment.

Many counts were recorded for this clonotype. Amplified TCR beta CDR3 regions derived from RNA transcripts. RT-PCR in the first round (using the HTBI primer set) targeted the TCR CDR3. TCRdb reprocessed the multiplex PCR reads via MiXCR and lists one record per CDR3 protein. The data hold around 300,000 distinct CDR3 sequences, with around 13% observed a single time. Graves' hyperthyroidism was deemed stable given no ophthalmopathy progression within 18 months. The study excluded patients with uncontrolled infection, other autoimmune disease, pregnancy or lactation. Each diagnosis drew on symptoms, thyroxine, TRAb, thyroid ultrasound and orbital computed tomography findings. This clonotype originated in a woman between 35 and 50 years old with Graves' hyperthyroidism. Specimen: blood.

The CDR3 reads CSASGPPEREKLFF. CDR3 nucleotide sequence: TGCAGTGCTAGTGGGCCTCCTGAGCGGGAAAAACTGTTTTTT. V gene TRBV20-1 combines with J gene TRBJ1-4; no clear D. Germline loops: CDR1 DFQATT, CDR2 SNEGSKA (reference sequence). Deletions cut 3 bases from V and 8 bases from J, with 16 bases between. CDR3 length: 14 residues.